This note documents a single TCR beta chain sequence. Which antigen it targets is not known. One base away there is no much larger clone; base qualities are not given. The sample originates from a study of OX40 agonist ivuxolimab in advanced cancers. Background for the entire study: The costimulatory receptor OX40 (CD134) was targeted by ivuxolimab, a fully human IgG2 agonistic monoclonal antibody. Intravenous ivuxolimab was administered to patients every 2 weeks at six dose levels: 0.01, 0.1, 0.3, 1.5, 3 and 10 mg/kg. Of the roughly 54 dose-escalation patients, hepatocellular carcinoma was present in 19, melanoma in approximately 15, renal cell carcinoma in 9 and head and neck cancer in 9. In the dose-escalation cohort, 75% to 90% of patients were male, and the mean age was around 65 years with a range of roughly 23 to 79. Patients were allowed to have had prior anti-PD-1, anti-PD-L1 or anti-CTLA-4 therapy, and 40% of the dose-escalation patients had been treated with checkpoint inhibitors. Partial responses were achieved by three dose-escalation patients, of whom one had hepatocellular carcinoma and two had cutaneous melanoma. Peripheral TCRbeta sequencing aimed to test whether ivuxolimab altered TCR sequence diversity and caused clonal T-cell expansion. The paper reports the monotherapy dose-escalation portion (N of about 50 patients) of the phase I ivuxolimab trial. The investigation overall reported the following: At doses from 0.1 to 3.0 mg/kg, clonal expansion was seen in both CD4+ and CD8+ blood T cells between baseline and week 6. In the 0.1-3.0 mg/kg groups, partial responders had among the lowest normalized peripheral clonal expansion, particularly in CD8+ T cells. Low levels of normalized T-cell clonal expansion were also seen in some patients who did not respond. After ivuxolimab, expanded clones were on average more numerous among CD8+ T cells than among CD4+ T cells. Which antigens the clonally expanded peripheral T cells were specific for was not determined.

Genomic DNA was extracted from sorted cells for sequencing of the TCRbeta CDR3 region. TCRbeta CDR3 regions were sequenced using the immunoSEQ Assay. The immuneACCESS repertoire file appears here via TCRdb, limited to in-frame rearrangements. These files lack a portion of the clones; in checked studies, under half of the deficit traces to unresolved V genes, and the cause of the others is not known. The sample profile shows 55,000 to 65,000 clones; 80% to 90% of them were found once. The ten largest clones capture about 0.8% of the sample. V is cut by 6 bases and J by 0 bases, and the space between the germline ends is 12 bases. CDR1 and CDR2, per the germline V gene, are SQVTM and ANQGSEA. The CDR3 has 13 amino acids, counting the end cysteine and phenylalanine. Just the 39-base CDR3 DNA is kept, in frame starting at base 1. The trial excluded patients who had a history of autoimmune disease or were on systemic immunosuppression. Peripheral blood for TCR sequencing was collected from all dose cohorts at baseline, on cycle 4 day 1, and on cycle 7 day 1. The samples were drawn from a first-in-human, open-label, multicenter phase I dose-escalation trial of ivuxolimab. Adults with locally advanced or metastatic melanoma, renal cell, hepatocellular, or head and neck squamous cell carcinoma were enrolled in the trial. Before TCR sequencing, CD4+ T cells and CD8+ T cells from peripheral blood were sorted into separate populations.

The chain uses TRBV29-1 and TRBJ2-7; a tentative D match to TRBD2 spans 6 bases. The clonotype originates from an adult with an advanced solid tumor such as melanoma, head and neck, liver or kidney cancer. Sequenced material: CD4+ or CD8+ T cells sorted from blood, taken in a trial of the OX40 agonist ivuxolimab. Here the CDR3 is given as CSVPGLYSYEQYF. The nucleotide sequence reads as follows: TGCAGCGTGCCGGGACTTTACTCCTACGAGCAGTACTTC.